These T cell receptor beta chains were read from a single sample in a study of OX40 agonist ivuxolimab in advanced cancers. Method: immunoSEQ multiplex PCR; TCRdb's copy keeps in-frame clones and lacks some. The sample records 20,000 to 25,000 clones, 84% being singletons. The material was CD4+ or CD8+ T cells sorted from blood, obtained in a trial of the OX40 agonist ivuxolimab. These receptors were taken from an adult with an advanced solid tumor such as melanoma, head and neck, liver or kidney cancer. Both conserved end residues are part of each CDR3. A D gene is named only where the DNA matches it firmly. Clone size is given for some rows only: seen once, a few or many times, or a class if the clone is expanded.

TGTGCCAGTAGGGACAGTCGGGAACACCGACTTAACTATGGCTACACCTTC,CASRDSREHRLNYGYTF,-,TRBV19,TRBJ1-2,-
TGTGCCAGTAGTAGCCCTTGGACGGAGACCTACGAGCAGTACTTC,CASSSPWTETYEQYF,-,TRBV19,TRBJ2-7,-
TGCAGCGTCGCCTCAGGGGGATTTAAATTCTACGAGCAGTACTTC,CSVASGGFKFYEQYF,once,TRBV29-1,TRBJ2-7,TRBD1
-,CASSKVGRGAGVSFSTDTQYF,-,TRBV21-1,TRBJ2-3,-
TGTGCCAGCACCCTCCCGGGATCCTACGAGCAGTACTTC,CASTLPGSYEQYF,-,TRBV28,TRBJ2-7,-
TGTGCCAGCAGTGAGTTGGCGGGCCAAGAGACCCAGTACTTC,CASSELAGQETQYF,-,TRBV9,TRBJ2-5,-
TGCGCCAGCAGCCTCACTAGCGGCACCTACAATGAGCAGTTCTTC,CASSLTSGTYNEQFF,-,TRBV4-1,TRBJ2-1,TRBD2
TGTGCCAGCAGAGAGGGGACAGCTAGCACAGATACGCAGTATTTT,CASREGTASTDTQYF,-,TRBV9,TRBJ2-3,TRBD1
TGTGCCAGCAAGGGTGGGGAGGCTAGCGAGCAGTACTTC,CASKGGEASEQYF,once,TRBV6-1,TRBJ2-7,-
TGTGCCACCAGCAGGAGACAGGGAGGGACCGGGGAGCTGTTTTTT,CATSRRQGGTGELFF,-,TRBV15,TRBJ2-2,-
TGTGCCAGTAGTATAGATGGCGGGGACTACGAGCAGTACTTC,CASSIDGGDYEQYF,-,TRBV19,TRBJ2-7,-
TGTGCCAGTAGTATTCGACCGGGATCCTACGAGCAGTACTTC,CASSIRPGSYEQYF,-,TRBV19,TRBJ2-7,-
TGTGCCAGCAGTTACTACCCTAGCGGGAGAGGGGATACGCAGTATTTT,CASSYYPSGRGDTQYF,-,TRBV6-6,TRBJ2-3,TRBD2
TGCGCCAGCAGCCAATCTTCAGGTTATGGCTACACCTTC,CASSQSSGYGYTF,-,TRBV4-1,TRBJ1-2,-
TGTGCCATCAGTGAAGAGTCAGGGGCAGATACGCAGTATTTT,CAISEESGADTQYF,-,TRBV10-3,TRBJ2-3,-
TGCAGCGCTCGGGATTCCCCCTACGAGCAGTACTTC,CSARDSPYEQYF,-,TRBV29-1,TRBJ2-7,-
TGTGCCAGCAGTTTAGGCGGCTATGGCTACACCTTC,CASSLGGYGYTF,few,TRBV28,TRBJ1-2,-
TGTGCCTGGAAGGGATCCTCACCCTACGAGCAGTACTTC,CAWKGSSPYEQYF,once,TRBV30,TRBJ2-7,-
TGTGCCAGCGGAGTAGCGGGAGGCCTGACGAGGGGGACCCAGTACTTC,CASGVAGGLTRGTQYF,-,TRBV7-8,TRBJ2-5,TRBD2
TGTGCCTGGAGTCCCAAAGAGGGTCGGACTGAAGCTTTCTTT,CAWSPKEGRTEAFF,-,TRBV30,TRBJ1-1,-
TGTGCCAGCAGCCCAGGGACAGCCCCAGTCGAGCTGTTTTTT,CASSPGTAPVELFF,-,TRBV27,TRBJ2-2,TRBD1